These 12 T cell receptor beta chains share one sample of origin, sequenced in a study of T cells in Graves' hyperthyroidism and ophthalmopathy. The investigators amplified TCR beta CDR3 regions from RNA transcripts. The TCR CDR3 first-round RT-PCR relied on the HTBI primer set. From the multiplex PCR reads, TCRdb called clonotypes with MiXCR, one entry per CDR3 protein. Seen here are 500,000 to 750,000 distinct CDR3 sequences, approximately 14% observed once, and the top ten hold 6.5% to 8%. Sequenced input: blood. These receptors were collected from a young woman with Graves' hyperthyroidism.

The rearrangement joins TRBV4-1 to TRBJ2-7; no clear D gene. Germline V gene sequence: CDR1 MGHRA, CDR2 YSYEKL. Trimming removed 1 base at V and 2 bases at J, with 6 bases between. The CDR3 loop spans 13 amino acids. The CDR3 region is CASSQGPAYEQYF. The CDR3 DNA follows: TGCGCCAGCAGCCAAGGTCCAGCCTACGAGCAGTACTTC.

The sample holds many counts of this clonotype. The chain couples TRBV11-2 to TRBJ2-2, with TRBD2 matching 12 bases. The CDR3 is 19 amino acids. Germline loops: CDR1 SGHAT, CDR2 FQNNGV. The V and J ends lost 5 bases and 5 bases, in that order; junction bases with no gene match: 15. The CDR3 protein is CASSPSRLAGVYGTGELFF. CDR3 DNA: TGTGCCAGCAGCCCGTCACGACTAGCGGGAGTTTACGGAACCGGGGAGCTGTTTTTT.

The chain recombines TRBV24-1 with TRBJ2-2; 11 nucleotides line up with TRBD2. CDR3 length: 16 amino acids. Germline CDR1 and CDR2: KGHDR and SFDVKD. The junction had 2 bases not matched to a gene; V was cut back by 0 bases and J by 6 bases. The CDR3 coding sequence is TGTGCCACCAGTGATTTGGCTAGCGGGAGGTCCGGGGAGCTGTTTTTT. Protein sequence: CATSDLASGRSGELFF.

The chain has TRBV20-1 and TRBJ2-3; the match to TRBD2 covers 11 bases. This CDR3 has 16 amino acids. V was pared by 0 bases and J by 1 base, with 3 bases of the junction left unmatched. Germline CDR1 is DFQATT and CDR2 is SNEGSKA (reference sequence). The CDR3 loop reads CSARDRTSGRTDTQYF. The CDR3 DNA follows: TGCAGTGCTAGAGATAGGACTAGCGGGCGCACAGATACGCAGTATTTT.

This clonotype was observed a handful of times. The J gene is TRBJ2-1, the V gene TRBV14; 10 bases fit TRBD2. Germline V gives CDR1 SGHDN, CDR2 FVKESK. The CDR3 length is 13 residues. J gave up 9 bases and V 7 bases, and 6 bases lay outside the gene matches. This CDR3 reads CASNLAGEGEQFF. CDR3 sequence (DNA): TGTGCCAGCAATCTAGCGGGAGAAGGTGAGCAGTTCTTC.

This clonotype has ten or more counts. The CDR3 region has the DNA TGTGCCAGCAGCTTAGTAGCGACAGGGGCGGTCTATGGCTACACCTTC. Its protein product is CASSLVATGAVYGYTF. V and J are TRBV11-2 and TRBJ1-2, with TRBD1 matching 8 bases. CDR3 length: 16 residues. The V gene end was trimmed by 1 base and the J gene end by 4 bases; junction bases not matched to a gene: 8. CDR1 SGHAT and CDR2 FQNNGV come from the germline V gene.

This clonotype was recorded many times. The chain employs TRBV27 and TRBJ1-4, with a weak D call TRBD1 (6 bases). Trimming pared 6 bases from V and 2 bases from J, leaving 13 bases between. The CDR3 runs 15 residues. Germline assignment: CDR1 MNHEY and CDR2 SMNVEV (reference sequence). The CDR3 loop is CASSKQGRTNEKLFF. CDR3 coding DNA: TGTGCCAGCAGCAAACAGGGACGGACTAATGAAAAACTGTTTTTT. Looking up the rest from reference TRBV27 and TRBJ1-4 gives the full variable domain: EAQVTQNPRYLITVTGKKLTVTCSQNMNHEYMSWYRQDPGLGLRQIYYSMNVEVTDKGDVPEGYKVSRKEKRNFPLILESPSPNQTSLYFCASSKQGRTNEKLFFGSGTQLSVL.

The J gene is TRBJ2-5, the V gene TRBV4-3; weak D call: TRBD2 (6 bases). Germline V CDR1 and CDR2: LGHNA, YSLEER. The CDR3 contains 16 residues. V lost 0 bases and J 2 bases, leaving 13 bases between the germline ends. The CDR3 loop is CASSQDGAEGQETQYF. The CDR3 nucleotides read TGCGCCAGCAGCCAAGATGGGGCGGAGGGGCAAGAGACCCAGTACTTC.

The V call is TRBV5-6, the J call TRBJ2-2; 15 bases map to TRBD2. CDR3 size: 20 residues. Per the germline V gene, CDR1 is SGHDT and CDR2 is YYEEEE. J was trimmed by 6 bases and V by 4 bases; bases with no gene match: 16. CDR3 in amino acids: CASSPVTGLAGGRKAGELFF. DNA for the CDR3: TGTGCCAGCAGCCCGGTGACTGGACTAGCGGGAGGGAGGAAGGCCGGGGAGCTGTTTTTT.

This clonotype came up many times. The CDR3 reads CASSLIGTSSPQYF. In nucleotides, the CDR3 is TGTGCCAGCAGTTTAATCGGGACTAGCAGTCCGCAGTATTTT. V and J are TRBV12-3 or TRBV12-4 and TRBJ2-3; 9 positions match TRBD2. J lost 10 bases, V lost 2 bases, and 7 bases had no gene match. This CDR3 has 14 residues.

This clonotype was counted at least ten times. The chain uses TRBV7-6 and TRBJ1-2; 9 bases line up with TRBD1. Germline CDR1 is SGHVS and CDR2 is FNYEAQ. There are 14 residues in the CDR3. The J segment lost 8 bases and the V segment lost 1 base, leaving 5 bases of the junction unmatched. The CDR3 spells CASSLDSGTGGYTF. The CDR3 nucleotides read TGTGCCAGCAGCTTAGACTCCGGGACAGGGGGCTACACCTTC.

This clonotype was observed a handful of times. The chain carries TRBV18 and TRBJ1-1; D is undetermined. Germline CDR1 is KGHSH and CDR2 is LQKENI. V lost 0 bases to trimming and J lost 0 bases, with 11 bases between them. The CDR3 is 16 residues long. The CDR3 protein is CASSPPVGRVNTEAFF. CDR3 bases: TGTGCCAGCTCACCACCGGTTGGGCGGGTGAACACTGAAGCTTTCTTT.